The source of this TCR beta chain is a study of T-cell reconstitution after alpha-beta-depleted transplantation in children. Unique molecular identifiers featured in how the TCRbeta library was prepared. TCRdb passed the PCR reads through MiXCR, listing each CDR3 protein once. This table holds 400,000 to 500,000 distinct CDR3 sequences, approximately 10% found once. Germline CDR1 reads SGHTA; CDR2 reads FQGNSA. With V trimmed by 5 bases and J by 3 bases, 4 bases remained unmatched. This CDR3 contains 14 residues. This clonotype showed up many times. The chain recombines TRBV7-2 with TRBJ2-5; 9 nucleotides agree with TRBD2. The source material was PBMCs from the stem cell graft donor, sampled from the stem cell graft. The receptor comes from a human donor who donated a stem cell graft to a child with acute myeloid leukemia. The DNA of the CDR3 is TGTGCCAGCAGCCCCCGACTAGCGGAAGAGACCCAGTACTTC. Its protein is CASSPRLAEETQYF.